One sample yielded the 10 T cell receptor beta chains listed below, sequenced in a study of T cells after yellow fever vaccination. TCRdb fed the 5' RACE reads into MiXCR, producing one record per CDR3 protein. The table shows approximately 600,000 distinct CDR3 sequences, with about 12% occurring only once. The sequenced sample was PBMCs, obtained on the day of the yellow fever booster vaccination. Receptors originate from a man aged 25 to 45 who received the YFV17D yellow fever vaccine.

The rearrangement joins TRBV7-2 to TRBJ1-5, with 7 nucleotides matching TRBD1. Germline CDR1 SGHTA, CDR2 FQGNSA. This CDR3 spans 15 amino acids. Germline trimming cut 1 base from V and 6 bases from J; bases unmatched to any gene: 6. The CDR3 nucleotides are TGTGCCAGCAGCTTAGTGGGACAGACGAGTCAGCCCCAGCATTTT. Its translation: CASSLVGQTSQPQHF.

V gene TRBV20-1 combines with J gene TRBJ2-5, with D perhaps TRBD2 (7 bases). V was trimmed by 7 bases and J by 5 bases, leaving 14 bases between them. Germline assignment: CDR1 DFQATT and CDR2 SNEGSKA (reference sequence). CDR3 length: 12 residues. The chain's CDR3 is CSVTPGGETQYF. The CDR3 DNA is TGCAGTGTTACACCGGGGGGCGAGACCCAGTACTTC.

This clonotype was observed a few times. The J gene is TRBJ1-1, the V gene TRBV5-1; 7 bases fit TRBD1. After removal of 4 bases from V and 4 bases from J, the junction contained 10 bases not matched to a gene. The CDR3 covers 15 residues. Germline CDR1 and CDR2: SGHRS and YFSETQ. DNA of the CDR3: TGCGCCAGCAGCAAAGATCAGGGGGTTGCCACTGAAGCTTTCTTT. Its translation: CASSKDQGVATEAFF. The full variable domain, with the rest looked up from reference TRBV5-1 and TRBJ1-1, is KAGVTQTPRYLIKTRGQQVTLSCSPISGHRSVSWYQQTPGQGLQFLFEYFSETQRNKGNFPGRFSGRQFSNSRSEMNVSTLELGDSALYLCASSKDQGVATEAFFGQGTRLTVV.

Note on this clonotype: This may stem from a read error, because a much larger clone lies one nucleotide away. The V call is TRBV7-8, the J call TRBJ2-2, with D perhaps TRBD1 (5 bases). V shed 2 bases and J shed 6 bases, with 7 bases lying between them. In germline, CDR1 is SGHVS, CDR2 FQNEAQ. The CDR3 consists of 13 residues. The CDR3 DNA sequence: TGTGCCAGCAGCTTAATGGGGCCCGGGGAGCTGTTTTTT. The encoded protein is CASSLMGPGELFF.

This chain joins TRBV5-1 and TRBJ2-3; D unclear. V lost 6 bases to trimming and J lost 1 base, with 12 bases between them. The length of the CDR3 is 14 residues. Germline V gives CDR1 SGHRS, CDR2 YFSETQ. The CDR3 here is CASNIDGGTDTQYF. The CDR3 nucleotides are TGCGCCAGCAACATTGACGGTGGCACAGATACGCAGTATTTT.

This clonotype was counted only a few times. The V call is TRBV20-1, the J call TRBJ2-2; 8 bases map to TRBD1. Germline trimming cut 5 bases from V and 4 bases from J; bases unmatched to any gene: 6. CDR3 size: 14 residues. Germline values: CDR1 DFQATT, CDR2 SNEGSKA (reference sequence). CDR3 amino acids: CSADDRGGTGELFF. CDR3 bases: TGCAGTGCTGACGACAGGGGAGGCACCGGGGAGCTGTTTTTT.

This clonotype turned up a few times. This rearrangement joins TRBV11-2 to TRBJ2-6; no clear D gene. V was clipped by 2 bases and J by 3 bases, with 14 bases between them. This CDR3 contains 17 residues. Germline-derived CDR1 and CDR2 are SGHAT and FQNNGV. The CDR3 coding sequence is TGTGCCAGCAGCTTACGGGTTTTACGGGTTGGGGCCAACGTCCTGACTTTC. Protein: CASSLRVLRVGANVLTF.

This clonotype was recorded many times. This chain links TRBV30 with TRBJ2-1; 7 bases match TRBD2. Trimming took 1 base from V and 4 from J; bases not matched to a gene: 4. Per the germline V gene, CDR1 is GTSNPN and CDR2 is SVGIG (reference sequence). The CDR3 covers 14 residues. The CDR3 region is CAWSGWEGYNEQFF. The CDR3 region has the DNA TGTGCCTGGAGTGGGTGGGAGGGGTACAATGAGCAGTTCTTC.

This clonotype has only a few counts. This sequence joins TRBV5-1 and TRBJ2-7, with 10 bases fitting TRBD2. J was trimmed by 5 bases and V by 4 bases; bases with no gene match: 6. Germline-derived CDR1 and CDR2 are SGHRS and YFSETQ. This CDR3 has 14 residues. CDR3 DNA: TGCGCCAGCAGCCATTCTAGCGGGAGCCACGAGCAGTACTTC. It encodes CASSHSSGSHEQYF.

The sample holds a few counts of this clonotype. The rearrangement links TRBV4-1 to TRBJ2-3; 10 bases map to TRBD2. This CDR3 comprises 20 residues. Germline V CDR1 and CDR2: MGHRA, YSYEKL. After removal of 1 base from V and 1 base from J, the junction contained 14 bases not matched to a gene. CDR3 in amino acids: CASSQASLAGLEKGTDTQYF. For the CDR3, the DNA is TGCGCCAGCAGCCAAGCCTCACTAGCGGGGCTAGAAAAAGGCACAGATACGCAGTATTTT.